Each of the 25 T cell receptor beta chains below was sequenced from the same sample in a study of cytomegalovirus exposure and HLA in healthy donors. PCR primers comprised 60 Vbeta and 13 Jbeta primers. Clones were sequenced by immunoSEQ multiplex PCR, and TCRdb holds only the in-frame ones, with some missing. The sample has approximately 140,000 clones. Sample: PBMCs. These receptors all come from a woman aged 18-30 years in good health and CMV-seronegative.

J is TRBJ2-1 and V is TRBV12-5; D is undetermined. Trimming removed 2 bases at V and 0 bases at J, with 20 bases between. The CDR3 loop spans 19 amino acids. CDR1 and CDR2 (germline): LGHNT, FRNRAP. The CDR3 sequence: CASGLILFSADYSYNEQFF. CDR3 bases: TGTGCTAGTGGTTTGATACTATTCTCTGCGGATTACTCCTACAATGAGCAGTTCTTC.

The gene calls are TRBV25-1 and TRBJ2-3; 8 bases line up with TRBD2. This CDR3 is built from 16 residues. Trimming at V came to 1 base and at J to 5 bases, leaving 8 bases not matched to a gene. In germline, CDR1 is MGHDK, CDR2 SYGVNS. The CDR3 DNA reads TGTGCCAGCAGTGAATGGGCGGGAGGACGGGAAGATACGCAGTATTTT. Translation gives CASSEWAGGREDTQYF.

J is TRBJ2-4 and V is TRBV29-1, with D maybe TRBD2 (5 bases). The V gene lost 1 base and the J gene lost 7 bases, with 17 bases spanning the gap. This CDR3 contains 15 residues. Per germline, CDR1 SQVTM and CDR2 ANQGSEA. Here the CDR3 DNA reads TGCAGCGTTGAAGGTTTTGAGGGCTGGGGTAACATTCAGTACTTC. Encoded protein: CSVEGFEGWGNIQYF.

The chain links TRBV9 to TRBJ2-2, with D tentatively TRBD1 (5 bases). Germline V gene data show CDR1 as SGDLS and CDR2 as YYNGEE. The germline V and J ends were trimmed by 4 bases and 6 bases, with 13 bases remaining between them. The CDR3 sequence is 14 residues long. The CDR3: CASSPQPGSGELFF. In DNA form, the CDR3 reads TGTGCCAGCAGCCCTCAACCAGGGTCCGGGGAGCTGTTTTTT.

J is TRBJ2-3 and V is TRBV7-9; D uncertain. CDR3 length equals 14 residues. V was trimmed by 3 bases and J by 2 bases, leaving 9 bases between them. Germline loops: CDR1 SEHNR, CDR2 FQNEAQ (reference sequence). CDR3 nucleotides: TGTGCCAGCAGCTTCGAGGTTATCACAGATACGCAGTATTTT. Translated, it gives CASSFEVITDTQYF.

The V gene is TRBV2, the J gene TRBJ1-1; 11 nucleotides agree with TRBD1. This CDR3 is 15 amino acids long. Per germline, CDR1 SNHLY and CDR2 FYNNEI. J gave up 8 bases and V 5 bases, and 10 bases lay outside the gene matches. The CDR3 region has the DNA TGTGCCAGCAGTCTAAGAGGGACAGGGGGACGCGAAGCTTTCTTT. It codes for CASSLRGTGGREAFF. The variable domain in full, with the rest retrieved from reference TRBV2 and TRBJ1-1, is EPEVTQTPSHQVTQMGQEVILRCVPISNHLYFYWYRQILGQKVEFLVSFYNNEISEKSEIFDDQFSVERPDGSNFTLKIRSTKLEDSAMYFCASSLRGTGGREAFFGQGTRLTVV.

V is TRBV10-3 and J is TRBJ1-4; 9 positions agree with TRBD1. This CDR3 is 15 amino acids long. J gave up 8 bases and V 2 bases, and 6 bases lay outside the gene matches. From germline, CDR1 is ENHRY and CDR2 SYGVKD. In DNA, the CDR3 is TGTGCCATCAGTGAGACAGGGGGCAAAAACGAAAAACTGTTTTTT. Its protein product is CAISETGGKNEKLFF.

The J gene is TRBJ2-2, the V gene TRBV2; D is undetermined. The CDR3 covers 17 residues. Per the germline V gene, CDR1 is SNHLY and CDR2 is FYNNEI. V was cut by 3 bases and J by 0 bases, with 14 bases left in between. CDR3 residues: CASSDQGGFANTGELFF. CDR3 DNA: TGTGCCAGCAGTGATCAAGGCGGTTTCGCGAACACCGGGGAGCTGTTTTTT.

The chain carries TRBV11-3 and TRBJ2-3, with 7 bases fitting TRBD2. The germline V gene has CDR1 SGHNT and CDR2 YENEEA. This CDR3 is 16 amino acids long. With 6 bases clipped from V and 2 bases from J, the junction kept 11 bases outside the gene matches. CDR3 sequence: CASSQSGGFFTDTQYF. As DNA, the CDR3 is TGTGCCAGCAGTCAATCCGGGGGGTTCTTCACAGATACGCAGTATTTT. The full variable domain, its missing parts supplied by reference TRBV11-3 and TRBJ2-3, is EAGVVQSPRYKIIEKKQPVAFWCNPISGHNTLYWYLQNLGQGPELLIRYENEEAVDDSQLPKDRFSAERLKGVDSTLKIQPAELGDSAVYLCASSQSGGFFTDTQYFGPGTRLTVL.

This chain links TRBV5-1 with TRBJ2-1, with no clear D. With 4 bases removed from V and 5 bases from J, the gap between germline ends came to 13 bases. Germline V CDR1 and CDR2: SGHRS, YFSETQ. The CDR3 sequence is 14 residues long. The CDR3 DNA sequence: TGCGCCAGCAGCAGGTCGACTCGTGACAATGAGCAGTTCTTC. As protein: CASSRSTRDNEQFF.

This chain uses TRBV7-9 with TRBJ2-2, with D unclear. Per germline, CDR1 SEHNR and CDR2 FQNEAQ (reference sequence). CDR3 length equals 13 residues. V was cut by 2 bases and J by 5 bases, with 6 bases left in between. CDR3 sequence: CASSLSSTGELFF. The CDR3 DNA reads TGTGCCAGCAGCTTAAGCTCGACCGGGGAGCTGTTTTTT. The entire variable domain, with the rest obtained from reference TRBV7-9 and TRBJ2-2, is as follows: DTGVSQNPRHKITKRGQNVTFRCDPISEHNRLYWYRQTLGQGPEFLTYFQNEAQLEKSRLLSDRFSAERPKGSFSTLEIQRTEQGDSAMYLCASSLSSTGELFFGEGSRLTVL.

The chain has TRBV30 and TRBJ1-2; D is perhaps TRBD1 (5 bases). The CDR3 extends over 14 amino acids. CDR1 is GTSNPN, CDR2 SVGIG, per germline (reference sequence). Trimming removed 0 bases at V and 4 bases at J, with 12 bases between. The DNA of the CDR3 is TGTGCCTGGAGTGTCTCAGGGTACGGCTATGGCTACACCTTC. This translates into CAWSVSGYGYGYTF.

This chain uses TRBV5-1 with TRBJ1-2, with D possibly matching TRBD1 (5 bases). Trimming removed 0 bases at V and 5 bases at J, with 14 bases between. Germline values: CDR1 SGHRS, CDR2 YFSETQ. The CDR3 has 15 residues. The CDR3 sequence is CASSLDHGGGYGYTF. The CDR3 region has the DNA TGCGCCAGCAGCTTGGATCATGGGGGGGGGTATGGCTACACCTTC.

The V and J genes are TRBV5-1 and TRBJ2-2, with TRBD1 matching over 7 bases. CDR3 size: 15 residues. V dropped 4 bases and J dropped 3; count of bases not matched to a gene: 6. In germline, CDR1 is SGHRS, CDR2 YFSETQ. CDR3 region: CASSPRQGHTGELFF. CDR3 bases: TGCGCCAGCAGCCCGCGACAGGGCCACACCGGGGAGCTGTTTTTT.

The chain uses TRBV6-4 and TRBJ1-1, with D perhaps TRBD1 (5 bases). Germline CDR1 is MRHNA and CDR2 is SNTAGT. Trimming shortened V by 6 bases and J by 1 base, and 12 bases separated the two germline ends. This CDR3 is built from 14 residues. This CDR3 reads CASSRQGGNTEAFF. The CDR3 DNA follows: TGTGCCAGCAGCCGCCAGGGAGGGAACACTGAAGCTTTCTTT.

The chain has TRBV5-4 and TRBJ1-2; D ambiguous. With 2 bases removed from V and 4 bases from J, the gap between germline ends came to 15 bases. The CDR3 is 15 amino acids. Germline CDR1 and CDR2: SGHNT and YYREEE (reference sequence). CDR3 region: CASSFSSNLGYGYTF. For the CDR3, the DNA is TGTGCCAGCAGCTTTTCCAGCAACCTAGGCTATGGCTACACCTTC. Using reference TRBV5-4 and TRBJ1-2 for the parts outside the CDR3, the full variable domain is ETGVTQSPTHLIKTRGQQVTLRCSSQSGHNTVSWYQQALGQGPQFIFQYYREEENGRGNFPPRFSGLQFPNYSSELNVNALELDDSALYLCASSFSSNLGYGYTFGSGTRLTVV.

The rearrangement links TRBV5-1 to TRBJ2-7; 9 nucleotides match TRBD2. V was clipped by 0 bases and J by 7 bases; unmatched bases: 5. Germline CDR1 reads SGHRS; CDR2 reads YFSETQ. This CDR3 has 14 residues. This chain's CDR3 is CASSLELAGDEQYF. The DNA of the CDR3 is TGCGCCAGCAGCTTGGAACTAGCGGGTGATGAGCAGTACTTC.

CDR3 nucleotide sequence: TGTGCCAGCAGCTCTACCCCGGACAGGGCAGACTATGGCTACACCTTC. It encodes CASSSTPDRADYGYTF. The chain has TRBV13 and TRBJ1-2, with TRBD1 matching over 8 bases. The ends lost 4 bases at V and 3 bases at J; junction bases unmatched: 10. This CDR3 is 16 amino acids long. The V gene's germline CDR1 is PRHDT and CDR2 FYEKMQ (reference sequence).

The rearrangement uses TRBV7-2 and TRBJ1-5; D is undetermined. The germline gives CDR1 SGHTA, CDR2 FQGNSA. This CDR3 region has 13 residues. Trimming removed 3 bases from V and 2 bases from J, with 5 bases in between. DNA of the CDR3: TGTGCCAGCAGCTTCAGCGGCAATCAGCCCCAGCATTTT. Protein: CASSFSGNQPQHF.

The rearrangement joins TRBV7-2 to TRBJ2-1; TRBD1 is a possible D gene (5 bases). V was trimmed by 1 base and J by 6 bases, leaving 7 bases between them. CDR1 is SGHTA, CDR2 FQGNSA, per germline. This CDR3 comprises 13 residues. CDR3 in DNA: TGTGCCAGCAGCTTAGGACAGATCAATGAGCAGTTCTTC. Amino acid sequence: CASSLGQINEQFF. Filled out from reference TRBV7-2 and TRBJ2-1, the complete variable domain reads GAGVSQSPSNKVTEKGKDVELRCDPISGHTALYWYRQSLGQGLEFLIYFQGNSAPDKSGLPSDRFSAERTGGSVSTLTIQRTQQEDSAVYLCASSLGQINEQFFGPGTRLTVL.

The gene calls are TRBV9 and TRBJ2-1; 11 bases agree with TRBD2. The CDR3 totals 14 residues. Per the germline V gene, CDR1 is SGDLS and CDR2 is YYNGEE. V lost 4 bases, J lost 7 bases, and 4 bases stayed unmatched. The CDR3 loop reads CASSRTSGWNEQFF. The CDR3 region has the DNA TGTGCCAGCAGCCGGACTAGCGGGTGGAATGAGCAGTTCTTC.

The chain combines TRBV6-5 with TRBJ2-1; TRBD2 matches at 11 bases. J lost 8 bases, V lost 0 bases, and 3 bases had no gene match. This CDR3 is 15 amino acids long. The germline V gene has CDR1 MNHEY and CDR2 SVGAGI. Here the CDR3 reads CASSYSLAGGHEQFF. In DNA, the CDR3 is TGTGCCAGCAGTTACTCGCTAGCGGGAGGTCATGAGCAGTTCTTC.

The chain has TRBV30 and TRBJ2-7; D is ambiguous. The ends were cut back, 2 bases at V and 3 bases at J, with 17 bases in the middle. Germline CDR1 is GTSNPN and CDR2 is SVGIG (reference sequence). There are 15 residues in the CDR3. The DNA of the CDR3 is TGTGCCTGGAGTACCCCCACAGCTCCAGGCTACGAGCAGTACTTC. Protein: CAWSTPTAPGYEQYF.

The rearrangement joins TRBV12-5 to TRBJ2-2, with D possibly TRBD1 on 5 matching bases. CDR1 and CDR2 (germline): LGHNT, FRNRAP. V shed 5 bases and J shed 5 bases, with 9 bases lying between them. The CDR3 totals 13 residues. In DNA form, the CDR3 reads TGTGCTAGTGGTCCAGGGAAGACCGGGGAGCTGTTTTTT. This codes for CASGPGKTGELFF.

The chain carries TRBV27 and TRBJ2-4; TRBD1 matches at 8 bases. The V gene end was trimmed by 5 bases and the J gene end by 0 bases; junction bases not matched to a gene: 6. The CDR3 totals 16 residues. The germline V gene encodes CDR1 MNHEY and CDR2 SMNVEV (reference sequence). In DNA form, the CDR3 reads TGTGCCAGCAGTCCGAGGACAGGGCTAGCCAAAAACATTCAGTACTTC. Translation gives CASSPRTGLAKNIQYF.